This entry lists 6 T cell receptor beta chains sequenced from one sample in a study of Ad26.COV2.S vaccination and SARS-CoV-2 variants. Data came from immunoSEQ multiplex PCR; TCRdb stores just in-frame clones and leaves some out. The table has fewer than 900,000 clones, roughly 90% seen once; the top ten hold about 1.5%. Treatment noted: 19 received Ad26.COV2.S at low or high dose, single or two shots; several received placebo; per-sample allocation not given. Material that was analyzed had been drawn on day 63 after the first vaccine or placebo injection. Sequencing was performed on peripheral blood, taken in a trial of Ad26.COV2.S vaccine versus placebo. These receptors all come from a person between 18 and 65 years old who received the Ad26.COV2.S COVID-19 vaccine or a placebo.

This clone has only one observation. As DNA, the CDR3 is TGTGCCAGCAGGGTTCGACAGGGGGCAAATACTGAAGCTTTCTTT. Its protein is CASRVRQGANTEAFF. The genes are TRBV2 and TRBJ1-1, with 10 bases that match TRBD1. V was clipped by 6 bases and J by 5 bases; unmatched bases: 9. The CDR3 totals 15 residues. The V gene's germline CDR1 is SNHLY and CDR2 FYNNEI.

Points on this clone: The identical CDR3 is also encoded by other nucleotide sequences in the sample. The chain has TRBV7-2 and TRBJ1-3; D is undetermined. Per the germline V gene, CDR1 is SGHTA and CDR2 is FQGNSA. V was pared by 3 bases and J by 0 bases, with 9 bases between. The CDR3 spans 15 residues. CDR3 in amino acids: CASSFWGGSGNTIYF. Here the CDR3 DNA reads TGTGCCAGCAGCTTTTGGGGAGGCTCTGGAAACACCATATATTTT.

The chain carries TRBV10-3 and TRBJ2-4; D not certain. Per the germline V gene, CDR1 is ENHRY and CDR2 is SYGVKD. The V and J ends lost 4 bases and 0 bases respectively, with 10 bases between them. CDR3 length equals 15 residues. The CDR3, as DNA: TGTGCCATCAGTGGGTCACAAGGAGCCAAAAACATTCAGTACTTC. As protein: CAISGSQGAKNIQYF.

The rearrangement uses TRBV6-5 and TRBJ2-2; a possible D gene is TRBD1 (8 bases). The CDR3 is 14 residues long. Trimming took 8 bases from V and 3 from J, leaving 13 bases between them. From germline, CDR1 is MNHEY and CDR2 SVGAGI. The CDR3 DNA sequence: TGTGCCAGCGCCACAGGGGGGGACACCGGGGAGCTGTTTTTT. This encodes CASATGGDTGELFF.

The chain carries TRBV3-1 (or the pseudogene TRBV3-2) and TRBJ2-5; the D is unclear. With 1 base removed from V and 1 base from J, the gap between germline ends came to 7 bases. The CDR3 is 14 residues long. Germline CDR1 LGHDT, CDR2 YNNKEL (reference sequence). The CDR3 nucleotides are TGTGCCAGCAGCCAAGGACCGCGCCAAGAGACCCAGTACTTC. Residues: CASSQGPRQETQYF.

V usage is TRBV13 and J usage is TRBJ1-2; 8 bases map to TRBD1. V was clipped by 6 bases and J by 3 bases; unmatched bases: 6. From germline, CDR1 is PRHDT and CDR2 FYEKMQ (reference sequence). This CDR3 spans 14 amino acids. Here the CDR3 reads CASSTTGAYYGYTF. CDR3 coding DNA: TGTGCCAGCAGTACGACAGGGGCATACTATGGCTACACCTTC. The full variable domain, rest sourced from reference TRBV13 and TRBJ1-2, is AAGVIQSPRHLIKEKRETATLKCYPIPRHDTVYWYQQGPGQDPQFLISFYEKMQSDKGSIPDRFSAQQFSDYHSELNMSSLELGDSALYFCASSTTGAYYGYTFGSGTRLTVV.